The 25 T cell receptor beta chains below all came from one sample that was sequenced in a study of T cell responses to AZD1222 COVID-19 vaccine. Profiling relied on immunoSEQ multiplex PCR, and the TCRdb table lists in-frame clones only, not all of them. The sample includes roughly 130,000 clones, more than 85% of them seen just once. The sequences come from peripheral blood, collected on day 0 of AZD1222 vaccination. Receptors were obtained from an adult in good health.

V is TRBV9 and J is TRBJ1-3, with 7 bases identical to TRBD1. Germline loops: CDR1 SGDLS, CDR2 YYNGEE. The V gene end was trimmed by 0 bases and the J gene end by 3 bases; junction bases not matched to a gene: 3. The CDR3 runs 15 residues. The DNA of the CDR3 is TGTGCCAGCAGCGTAGAGGGGGCGCTTGGAAACACCATATATTTT. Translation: CASSVEGALGNTIYF.

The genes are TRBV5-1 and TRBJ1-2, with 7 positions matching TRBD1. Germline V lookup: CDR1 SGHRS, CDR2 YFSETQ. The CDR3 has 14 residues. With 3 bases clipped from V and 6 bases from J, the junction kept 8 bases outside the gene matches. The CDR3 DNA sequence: TGCGCCAGCAGCTCGGAGACAGGGTGGGATGGCTACACCTTC. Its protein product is CASSSETGWDGYTF.

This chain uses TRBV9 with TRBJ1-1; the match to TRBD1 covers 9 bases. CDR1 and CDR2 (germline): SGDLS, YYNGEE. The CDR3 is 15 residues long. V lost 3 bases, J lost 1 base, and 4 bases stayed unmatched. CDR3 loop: CASSGYRGRNTEAFF. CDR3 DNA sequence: TGTGCCAGCAGCGGATACAGGGGGCGGAACACTGAAGCTTTCTTT. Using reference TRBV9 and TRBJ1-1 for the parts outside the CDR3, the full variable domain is DSGVTQTPKHLITATGQRVTLRCSPRSGDLSVYWYQQSLDQGLQFLIQYYNGEERAKGNILERFSAQQFPDLHSELNLSSLELGDSALYFCASSGYRGRNTEAFFGQGTRLTVV.

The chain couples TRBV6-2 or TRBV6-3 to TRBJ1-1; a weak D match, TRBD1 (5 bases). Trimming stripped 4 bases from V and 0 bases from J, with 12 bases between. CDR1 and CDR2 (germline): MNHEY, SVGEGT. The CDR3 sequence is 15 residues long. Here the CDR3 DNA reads TGTGCCAGCAGTTCCCTCGACAGATTGAACACTGAAGCTTTCTTT. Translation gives CASSSLDRLNTEAFF.

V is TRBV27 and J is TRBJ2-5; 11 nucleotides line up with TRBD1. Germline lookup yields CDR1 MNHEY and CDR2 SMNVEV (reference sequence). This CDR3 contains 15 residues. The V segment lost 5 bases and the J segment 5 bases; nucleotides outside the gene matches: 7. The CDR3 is CASSPGTGGYETQYF. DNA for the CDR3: TGTGCCAGCAGTCCGGGGACAGGGGGGTACGAGACCCAGTACTTC.

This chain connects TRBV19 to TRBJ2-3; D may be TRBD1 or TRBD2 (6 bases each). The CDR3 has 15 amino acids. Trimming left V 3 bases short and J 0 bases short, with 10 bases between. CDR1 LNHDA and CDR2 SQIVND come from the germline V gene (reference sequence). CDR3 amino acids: CASSMEGHSTDTQYF. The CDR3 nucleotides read TGTGCCAGTAGTATGGAGGGACACAGCACAGATACGCAGTATTTT.

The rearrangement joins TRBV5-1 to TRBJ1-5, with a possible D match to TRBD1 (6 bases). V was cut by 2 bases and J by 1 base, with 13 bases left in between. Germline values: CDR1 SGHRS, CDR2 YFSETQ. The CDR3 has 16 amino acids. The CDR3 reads CASSFGGQGSNQPQHF. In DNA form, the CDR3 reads TGCGCCAGCAGCTTTGGGGGTCAGGGGAGCAATCAGCCCCAGCATTTT.

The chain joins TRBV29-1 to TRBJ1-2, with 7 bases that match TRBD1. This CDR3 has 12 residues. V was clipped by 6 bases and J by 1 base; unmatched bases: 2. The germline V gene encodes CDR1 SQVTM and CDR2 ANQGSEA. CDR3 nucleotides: TGCAGCGTGACAGGGCTTAACTATGGCTACACCTTC. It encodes CSVTGLNYGYTF.

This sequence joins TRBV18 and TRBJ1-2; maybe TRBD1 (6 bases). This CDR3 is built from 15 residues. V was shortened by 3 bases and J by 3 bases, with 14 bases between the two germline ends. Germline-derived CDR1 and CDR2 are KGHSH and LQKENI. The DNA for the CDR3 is TGTGCCAGCTCACCTGAGGCAGGGGTTGACTATGGCTACACCTTC. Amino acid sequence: CASSPEAGVDYGYTF. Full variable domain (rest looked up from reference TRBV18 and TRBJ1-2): NAGVMQNPRHLVRRRGQEARLRCSPMKGHSHVYWYRQLPEEGLKFMVYLQKENIIDESGMPKERFSAEFPKEGPSILRIQQVVRGDSAAYFCASSPEAGVDYGYTFGSGTRLTVV.

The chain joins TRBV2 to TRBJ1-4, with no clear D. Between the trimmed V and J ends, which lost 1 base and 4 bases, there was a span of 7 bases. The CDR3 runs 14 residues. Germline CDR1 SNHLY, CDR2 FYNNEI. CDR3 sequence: CASSEERSNEKLFF. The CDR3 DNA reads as TGTGCCAGCAGTGAAGAAAGGAGTAATGAAAAACTGTTTTTT.

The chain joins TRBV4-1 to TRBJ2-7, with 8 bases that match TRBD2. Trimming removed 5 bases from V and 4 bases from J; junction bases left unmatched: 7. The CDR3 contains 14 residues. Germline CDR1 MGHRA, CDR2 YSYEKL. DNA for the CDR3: TGCGCCAGCAGCTCGGGACTAGGGATTTACGAGCAGTACTTC. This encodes CASSSGLGIYEQYF.

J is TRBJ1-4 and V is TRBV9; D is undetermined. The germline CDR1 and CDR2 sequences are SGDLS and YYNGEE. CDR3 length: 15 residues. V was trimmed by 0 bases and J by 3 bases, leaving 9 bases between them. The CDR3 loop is CASSVVPEPNEKLFF. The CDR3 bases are TGTGCCAGCAGCGTAGTGCCAGAACCTAATGAAAAACTGTTTTTT.

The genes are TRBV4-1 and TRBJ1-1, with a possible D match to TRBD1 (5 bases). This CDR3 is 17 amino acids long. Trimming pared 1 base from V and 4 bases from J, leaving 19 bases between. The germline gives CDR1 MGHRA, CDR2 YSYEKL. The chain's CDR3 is CASSQVGTGVGVTEAFF. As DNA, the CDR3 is TGCGCCAGCAGCCAAGTTGGAACAGGTGTAGGAGTCACTGAAGCTTTCTTT.

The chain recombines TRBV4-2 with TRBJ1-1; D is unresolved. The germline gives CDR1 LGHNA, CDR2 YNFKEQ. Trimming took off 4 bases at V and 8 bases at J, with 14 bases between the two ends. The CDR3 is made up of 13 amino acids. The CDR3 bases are TGTGCCAGCAGCCTTCCCAAAGGCGTCGAAGCTTTCTTT. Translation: CASSLPKGVEAFF.

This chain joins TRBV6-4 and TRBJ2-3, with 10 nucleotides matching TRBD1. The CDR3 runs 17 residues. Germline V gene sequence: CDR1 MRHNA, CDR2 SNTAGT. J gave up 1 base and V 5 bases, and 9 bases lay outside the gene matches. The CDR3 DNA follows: TGTGCCAGCAGTAGAACCTCCGGGACAGGGGGCACAGATACGCAGTATTTT. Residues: CASSRTSGTGGTDTQYF.

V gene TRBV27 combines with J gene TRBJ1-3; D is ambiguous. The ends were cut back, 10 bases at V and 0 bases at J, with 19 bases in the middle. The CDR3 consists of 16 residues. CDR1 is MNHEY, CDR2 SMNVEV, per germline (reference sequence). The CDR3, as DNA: TGTGCCATCAGGAGGCAAAGGGAGAGCTCTGGAAACACCATATATTTT. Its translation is CAIRRQRESSGNTIYF.

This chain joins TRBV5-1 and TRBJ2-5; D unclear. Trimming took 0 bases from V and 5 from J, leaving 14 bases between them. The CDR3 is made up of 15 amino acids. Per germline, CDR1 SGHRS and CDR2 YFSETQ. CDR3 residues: CASSLEAAGVETQYF. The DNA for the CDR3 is TGCGCCAGCAGCTTGGAAGCCGCTGGGGTGGAGACCCAGTACTTC.

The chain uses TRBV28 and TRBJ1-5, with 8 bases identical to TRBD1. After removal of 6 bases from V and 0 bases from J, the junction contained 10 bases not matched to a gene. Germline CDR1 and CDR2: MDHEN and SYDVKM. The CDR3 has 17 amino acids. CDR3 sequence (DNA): TGTGCCAGCAGGAATAGGGACAGGTCCTATAGCAATCAGCCCCAGCATTTT. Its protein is CASRNRDRSYSNQPQHF.

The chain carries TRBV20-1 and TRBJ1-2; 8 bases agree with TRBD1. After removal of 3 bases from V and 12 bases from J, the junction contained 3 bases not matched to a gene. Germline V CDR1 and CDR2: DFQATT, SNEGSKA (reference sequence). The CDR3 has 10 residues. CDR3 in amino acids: CSARTGVDTF. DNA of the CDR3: TGCAGTGCTAGGACAGGGGTAGACACCTTC.

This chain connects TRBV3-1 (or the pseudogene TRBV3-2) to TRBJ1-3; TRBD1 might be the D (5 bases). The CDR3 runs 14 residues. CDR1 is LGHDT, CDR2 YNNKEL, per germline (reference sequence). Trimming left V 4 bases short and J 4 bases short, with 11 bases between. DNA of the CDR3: TGTGCCAGCAGCCCCCCCGACAGAGGAAACACCATATATTTT. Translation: CASSPPDRGNTIYF.

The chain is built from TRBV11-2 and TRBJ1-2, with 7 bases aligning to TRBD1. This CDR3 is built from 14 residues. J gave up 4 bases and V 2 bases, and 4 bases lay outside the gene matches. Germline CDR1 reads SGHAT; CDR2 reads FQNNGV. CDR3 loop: CASSLPGQSYGYTF. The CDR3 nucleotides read TGTGCCAGCAGCTTACCGGGACAGTCCTATGGCTACACCTTC.

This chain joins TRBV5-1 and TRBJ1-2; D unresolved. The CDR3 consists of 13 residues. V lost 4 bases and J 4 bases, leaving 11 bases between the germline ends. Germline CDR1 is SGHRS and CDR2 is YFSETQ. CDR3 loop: CASSARDFYGYTF. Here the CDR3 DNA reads TGCGCCAGCAGCGCGAGGGATTTCTATGGCTACACCTTC.

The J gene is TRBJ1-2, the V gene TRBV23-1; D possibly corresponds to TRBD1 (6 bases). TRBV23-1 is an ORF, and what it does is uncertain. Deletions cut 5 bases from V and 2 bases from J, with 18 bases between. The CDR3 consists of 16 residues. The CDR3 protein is CASSRGSRAQNYGYTF. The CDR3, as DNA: TGCGCCAGCAGTAGGGGGTCGCGGGCGCAGAACTATGGCTACACCTTC.

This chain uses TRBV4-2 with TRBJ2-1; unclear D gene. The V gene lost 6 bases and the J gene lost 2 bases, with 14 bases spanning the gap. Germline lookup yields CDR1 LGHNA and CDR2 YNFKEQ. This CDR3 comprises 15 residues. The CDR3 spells CASSRTSNAYNEQFF. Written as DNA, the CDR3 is TGTGCCAGCAGTCGGACCTCTAACGCCTACAATGAGCAGTTCTTC.

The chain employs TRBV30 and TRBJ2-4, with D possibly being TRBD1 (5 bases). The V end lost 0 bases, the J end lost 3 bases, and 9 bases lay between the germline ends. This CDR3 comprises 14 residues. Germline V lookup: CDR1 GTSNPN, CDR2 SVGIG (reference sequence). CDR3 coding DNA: TGTGCCTGGAGTGTACAGGAAGGCAAAAACATTCAGTACTTC. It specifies CAWSVQEGKNIQYF. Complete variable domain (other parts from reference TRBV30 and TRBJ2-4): SQTIHQWPATLVQPVGSPLSLECTVEGTSNPNLYWYRQAAGRGLQLLFYSVGIGQISSEVPQNLSASRPQDRQFILSSKKLLLSDSGFYLCAWSVQEGKNIQYFGAGTRLSVL.